This TCR beta chain originates from a study of beta chain features in type 1 diabetes. The length of the CDR3 is 16 residues. V was pared by 5 bases and J by 1 base, with 14 bases between. CDR1 is SEHNR and CDR2 is FQNEAQ in the germline V gene (reference sequence). Investigators reverse transcribed all isolated RNA, so they sequenced expressed TCRB transcripts. Libraries were prepared by immunoSEQ multiplex PCR; TCRdb keeps only in-frame clonotypes and omits some of them. This table has 200,000 to 300,000 clones, about 30% appearing once. The sample holds a few counts of this clone. This sequence joins TRBV7-9 and TRBJ2-2; D is undetermined. The sample was central memory CD4+ T cells from blood. This clonotype was obtained from a man aged 25-45 years in good health. This CDR3 reads CASSLLRPGNTGELFF. The DNA for the CDR3 is TGTGCCAGCAGCCTACTCCGGCCAGGGAACACCGGGGAGCTGTTTTTT.